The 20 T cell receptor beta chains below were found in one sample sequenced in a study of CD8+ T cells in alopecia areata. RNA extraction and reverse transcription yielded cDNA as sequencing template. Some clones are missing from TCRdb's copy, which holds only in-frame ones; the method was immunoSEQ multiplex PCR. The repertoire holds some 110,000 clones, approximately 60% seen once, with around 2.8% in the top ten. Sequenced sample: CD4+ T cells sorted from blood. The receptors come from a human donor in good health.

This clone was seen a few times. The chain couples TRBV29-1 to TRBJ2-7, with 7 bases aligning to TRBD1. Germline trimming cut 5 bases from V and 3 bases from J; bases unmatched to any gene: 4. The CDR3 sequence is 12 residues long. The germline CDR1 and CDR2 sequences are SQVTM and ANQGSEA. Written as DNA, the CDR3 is TGCAGCGTTCGGGACAGCCGCTACGAGCAGTACTTC. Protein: CSVRDSRYEQYF.

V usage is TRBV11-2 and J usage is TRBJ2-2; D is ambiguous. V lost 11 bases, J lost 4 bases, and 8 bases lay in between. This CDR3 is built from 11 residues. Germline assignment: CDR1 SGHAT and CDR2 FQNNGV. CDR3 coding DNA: TGTGCCTCTCGACTCACCGGGGAGCTGTTTTTT. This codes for CASRLTGELFF. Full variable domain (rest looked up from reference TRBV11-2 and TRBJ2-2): EAGVAQSPRYKIIEKRQSVAFWCNPISGHATLYWYQQILGQGPKLLIQFQNNGVVDDSQLPKDRFSAERLKGVDSTLKIQPAKLEDSAVYLCASRLTGELFFGEGSRLTVL.

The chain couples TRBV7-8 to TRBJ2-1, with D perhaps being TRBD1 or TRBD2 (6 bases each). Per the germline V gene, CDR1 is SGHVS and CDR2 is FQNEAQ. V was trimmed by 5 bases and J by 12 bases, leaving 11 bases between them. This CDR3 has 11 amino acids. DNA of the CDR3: TGTGCCAGCAGCACCTCGGGGGCGCAGTTCTTC. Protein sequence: CASSTSGAQFF.

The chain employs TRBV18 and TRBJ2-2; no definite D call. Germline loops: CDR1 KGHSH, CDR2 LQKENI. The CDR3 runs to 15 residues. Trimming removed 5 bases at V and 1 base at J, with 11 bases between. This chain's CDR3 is CASSFDILNTGELFF. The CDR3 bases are TGTGCCAGCTCATTCGACATACTGAACACCGGGGAGCTGTTTTTT.

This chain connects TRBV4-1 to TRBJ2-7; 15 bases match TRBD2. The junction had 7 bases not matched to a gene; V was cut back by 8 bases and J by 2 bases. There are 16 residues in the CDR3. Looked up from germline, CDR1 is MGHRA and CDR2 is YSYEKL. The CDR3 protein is CASSGLAGGRAYEQYF. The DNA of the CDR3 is TGCGCCAGCTCGGGACTAGCGGGGGGCCGAGCCTACGAGCAGTACTTC.

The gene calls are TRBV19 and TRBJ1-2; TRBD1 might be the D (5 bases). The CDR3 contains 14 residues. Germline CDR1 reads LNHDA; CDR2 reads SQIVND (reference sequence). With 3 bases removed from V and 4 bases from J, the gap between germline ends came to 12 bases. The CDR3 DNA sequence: TGTGCCAGTAGTATTGGCGGACACATCTATGGCTACACCTTC. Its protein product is CASSIGGHIYGYTF. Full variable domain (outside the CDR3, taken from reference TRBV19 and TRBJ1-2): DGGITQSPKYLFRKEGQNVTLSCEQNLNHDAMYWYRQDPGQGLRLIYYSQIVNDFQKGDIAEGYSVSREKKESFPLTVTSAQKNPTAFYLCASSIGGHIYGYTFGSGTRLTVV.

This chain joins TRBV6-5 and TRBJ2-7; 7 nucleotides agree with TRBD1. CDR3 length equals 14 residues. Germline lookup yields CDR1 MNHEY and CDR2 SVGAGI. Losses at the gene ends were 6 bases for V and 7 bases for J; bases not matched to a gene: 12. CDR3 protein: CASSQDRKLGEQYF. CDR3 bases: TGTGCCAGCAGCCAGGACAGGAAACTGGGGGAGCAGTACTTC.

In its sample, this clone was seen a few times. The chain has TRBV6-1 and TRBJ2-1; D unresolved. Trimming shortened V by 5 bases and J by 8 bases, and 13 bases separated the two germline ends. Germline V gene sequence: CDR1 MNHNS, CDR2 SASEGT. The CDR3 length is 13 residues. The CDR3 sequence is CASSYSLVHEQFF. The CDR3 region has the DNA TGTGCCAGCAGTTATTCTTTGGTCCATGAGCAGTTCTTC.

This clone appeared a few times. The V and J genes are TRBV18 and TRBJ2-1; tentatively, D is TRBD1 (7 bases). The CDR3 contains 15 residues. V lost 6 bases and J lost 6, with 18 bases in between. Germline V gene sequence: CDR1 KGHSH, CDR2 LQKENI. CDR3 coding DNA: TGTGCCAGCTCCAGGGATGGACAGGAGGGCAATGAGCAGTTCTTC. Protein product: CASSRDGQEGNEQFF.

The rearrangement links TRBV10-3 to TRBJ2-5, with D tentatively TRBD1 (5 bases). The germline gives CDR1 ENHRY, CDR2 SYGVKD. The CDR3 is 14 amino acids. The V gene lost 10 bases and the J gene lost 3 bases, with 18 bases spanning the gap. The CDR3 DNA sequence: TGTGCCACCCACGTTGGGGCCTCCGAAGAGACCCAGTACTTC. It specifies CATHVGASEETQYF.

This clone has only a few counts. As DNA, the CDR3 is TGCAGCGCCAGGGGGGCTGGGGCCAACGTCCTGACTTTC. It yields the protein CSARGAGANVLTF. The chain has TRBV29-1 and TRBJ2-6; the D gene is possibly TRBD1 (7 bases). Per the germline V gene, CDR1 is SQVTM and CDR2 is ANQGSEA. V was cut by 7 bases and J by 2 bases, with 9 bases left in between. CDR3 size: 13 residues.

CDR3 nucleotide sequence: TGTGCCAGCAGCTCCGGTACTGGGGCCAACGTCCTGACTTTC. As protein: CASSSGTGANVLTF. The chain combines TRBV7-3 with TRBJ2-6, with no clear D. This CDR3 region has 14 residues. The germline V gene has CDR1 SGHTA and CDR2 FQGTGA. V shed 4 bases and J shed 2 bases, with 6 bases lying between them.

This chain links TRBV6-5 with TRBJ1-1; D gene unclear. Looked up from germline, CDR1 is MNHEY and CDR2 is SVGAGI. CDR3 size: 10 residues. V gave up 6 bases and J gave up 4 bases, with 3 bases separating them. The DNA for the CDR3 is TGTGCCAGCAGGACCACTGAAGCTTTCTTT. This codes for CASRTTEAFF.

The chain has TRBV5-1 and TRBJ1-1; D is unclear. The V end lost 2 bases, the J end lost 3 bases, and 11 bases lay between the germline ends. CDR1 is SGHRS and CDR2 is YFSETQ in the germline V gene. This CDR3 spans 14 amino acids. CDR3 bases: TGCGCCAGCAGCTTCACGCTGTCGGACACTGAAGCTTTCTTT. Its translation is CASSFTLSDTEAFF.

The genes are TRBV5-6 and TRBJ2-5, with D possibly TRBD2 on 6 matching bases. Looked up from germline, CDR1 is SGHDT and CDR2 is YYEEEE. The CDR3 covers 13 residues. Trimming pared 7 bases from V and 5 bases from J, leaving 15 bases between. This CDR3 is CASRPAGWETQYF. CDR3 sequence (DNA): TGTGCCAGCCGGCCGGCGGGGTGGGAGACCCAGTACTTC.

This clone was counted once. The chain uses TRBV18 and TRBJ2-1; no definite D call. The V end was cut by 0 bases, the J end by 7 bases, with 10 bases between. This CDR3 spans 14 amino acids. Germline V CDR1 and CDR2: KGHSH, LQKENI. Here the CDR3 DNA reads TGTGCCAGCTCACCACCTAGCCTGGGAAATGAGCAGTTCTTC. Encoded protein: CASSPPSLGNEQFF.

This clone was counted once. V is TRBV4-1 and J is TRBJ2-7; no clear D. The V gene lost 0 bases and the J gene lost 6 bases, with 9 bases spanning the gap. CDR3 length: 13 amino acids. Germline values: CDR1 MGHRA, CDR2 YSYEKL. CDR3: CASSQDSVTEQYF. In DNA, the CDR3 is TGCGCCAGCAGCCAAGATTCGGTTACCGAGCAGTACTTC.

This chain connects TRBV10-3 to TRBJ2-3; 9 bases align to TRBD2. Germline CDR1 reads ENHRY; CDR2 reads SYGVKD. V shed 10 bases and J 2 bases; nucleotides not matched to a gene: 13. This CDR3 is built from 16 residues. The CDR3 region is CATRTSASTTTDTQYF. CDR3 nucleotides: TGTGCCACTCGGACTAGCGCCTCCACTACCACAGATACGCAGTATTTT.

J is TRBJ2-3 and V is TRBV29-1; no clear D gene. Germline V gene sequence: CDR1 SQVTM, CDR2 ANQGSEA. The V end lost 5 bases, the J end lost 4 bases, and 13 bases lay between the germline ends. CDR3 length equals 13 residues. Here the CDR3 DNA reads TGCAGCGTTCAAAGCCCGGCGGCAGATACGCAGTATTTT. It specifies CSVQSPAADTQYF.

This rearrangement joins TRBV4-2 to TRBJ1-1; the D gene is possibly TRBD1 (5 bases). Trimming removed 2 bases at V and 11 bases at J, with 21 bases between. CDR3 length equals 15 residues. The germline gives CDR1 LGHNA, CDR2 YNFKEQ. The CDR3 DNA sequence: TGTGCCAGCAGCCAACCGGGGGGATTGCCCGGCGGTGCTTTCTTT. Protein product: CASSQPGGLPGGAFF.